This entry features one T cell receptor beta chain sequence. The sample belongs to a study of T-cell reconstitution after alpha-beta-depleted transplantation in children. A library of TCRbeta sequences, prepared with unique molecular identifiers, was generated. From the PCR reads, TCRdb called clonotypes with MiXCR, one entry per CDR3 protein. The sample shows fewer than 550,000 distinct CDR3 sequences, over 9.5% of them seen only once. The V gene's germline CDR1 is DFQATT and CDR2 SNEGSKA (reference sequence). CDR3 length: 18 amino acids. J lost 2 bases, V lost 2 bases, and 11 bases had no gene match.

Source: PBMCs, mostly from graft donor cells, taken 180 days after TCRalphabeta/CD19-depleted stem cell transplant. This clonotype was sampled from a female patient aged 2 to 10 who had a stem cell transplant for aplastic anemia, so the T cells may come from the graft donor. The V call is TRBV20-1, the J call TRBJ2-7, with TRBD2 matching over 14 bases. The CDR3 nucleotides are TGCAGTGCTAGATCAGGGCCGACTAGCGGGAGGGGAGCCTACGAGCAGTACGTC. Amino acids: CSARSGPTSGRGAYEQYV.